This TCR beta chain was profiled in a study of cytomegalovirus exposure and HLA in healthy donors. Study-level results: Later work found most CMV-associated TCR beta chains apparently HLA-restricted. A later analysis reported that several of the most significant clusters appeared to be linked to common viral pathogens, among them Epstein-Barr virus.

PCR amplification relied on 60 Vbeta primers (plus 13 Jbeta primers). Data came from immunoSEQ multiplex PCR; TCRdb stores just in-frame clones and leaves some out. The sample holds over 140,000 clones, around 82% seen once. The germline V and J ends were trimmed by 4 bases and 7 bases, with 17 bases remaining between them. Germline V CDR1 and CDR2: SGDLS, YYNGEE. The CDR3 covers 15 residues. This clone was observed a handful of times. Its antigen remains unidentified. The sequenced sample consisted of PBMCs. The sequence was obtained from a man aged 50 to 59 in good health and CMV-seronegative. The chain uses TRBV9 and TRBJ1-4; maybe TRBD1 (6 bases). For the CDR3, the DNA is TGTGCCAGCAGCAATGGGAGGGGGAAAAGTGAAAAACTGTTTTTT. Encoded protein: CASSNGRGKSEKLFF.